This TCR beta chain was recorded in a study of blood T cell repertoires in COVID-19. Measured with immunoSEQ multiplex PCR; TCRdb has only the in-frame clones, and not every one. The sample carries approximately 490,000 clones, more than 85% recorded once. Trimming cost V 3 bases and J 0 bases, with 8 bases left between them. Germline V CDR1 and CDR2: LGHDT, YNNKEL (reference sequence). This CDR3 comprises 15 residues. The sequenced sample was PBMCs or T cells enriched from blood (not recorded which). The TCR was taken from a woman aged 55 to 70 who had recovered from COVID-19. This chain joins TRBV3-1 (or the pseudogene TRBV3-2) and TRBJ1-4, with D hard to call. CDR3 DNA: TGTGCCAGCAGCCAGGCGGTTGCAACTAATGAAAAACTGTTTTTT. It is translated as CASSQAVATNEKLFF.